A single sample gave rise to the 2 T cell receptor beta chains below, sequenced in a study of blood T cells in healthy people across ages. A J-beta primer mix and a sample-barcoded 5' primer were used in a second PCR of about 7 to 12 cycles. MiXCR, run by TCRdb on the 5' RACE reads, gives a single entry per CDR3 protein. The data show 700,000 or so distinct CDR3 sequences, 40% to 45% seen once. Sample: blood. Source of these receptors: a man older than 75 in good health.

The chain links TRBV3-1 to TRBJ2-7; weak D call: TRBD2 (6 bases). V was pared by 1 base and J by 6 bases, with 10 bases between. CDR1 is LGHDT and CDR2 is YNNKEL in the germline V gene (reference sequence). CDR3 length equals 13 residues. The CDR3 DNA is TGTGCCAGCAGCCAAGGGCGCGGGGCCGAGCAGTACTTC. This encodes CASSQGRGAEQYF.

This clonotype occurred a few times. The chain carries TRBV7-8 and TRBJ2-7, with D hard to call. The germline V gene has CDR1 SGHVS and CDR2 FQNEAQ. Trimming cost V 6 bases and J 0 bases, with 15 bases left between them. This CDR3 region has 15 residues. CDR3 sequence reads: CASRLRDTSSYEQYF. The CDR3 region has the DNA TGTGCCAGCAGGCTTCGCGACACCAGCTCCTACGAGCAGTACTTC.